This T cell receptor beta chain emerged from a study of shared clonotypes between healthy human individuals. Study-wide results and limits: Memory subsets had estimated richness that was generally smaller than that of naive subsets.

This clone was seen just once. Antigen unknown. There are 16 residues in the CDR3. CD45RO-negative CD8 cells positively selected for CCR7 made up the naive population, which excluded terminally differentiated effector memory CD45RA+ cells. Free of recent acute infections or vaccinations, the donors were healthy HIV-negative adults. Original processing notes: Sequence data from immunoSEQ were junction-only and lacked quality scores; consequently, filtering differed. TCRdb's copy holds only in-frame clones and misses some; the assay was immunoSEQ multiplex PCR. That table gives V, J and clone size, and the DNA gave D and trimming. This table has 650,000 to 800,000 clones, 92% appearing once.

The chain carries TRBV21-1 and TRBJ2-5; the D call in the table, TRBD2, was not verified against the DNA. TRBV21-1 is deemed a pseudogene. The clonotype was recovered from a man younger than 40 in good health. The sample consisted of naive CD8+ T cells sorted from blood. The CDR3 region has the DNA TGTGCCAGCAGCAATGGGGGACTAGCGGGACTGGTGACCCAGTACTTC. Translated: CASSNGGLAGLVTQYF.